This TCR beta chain was captured in a study of blood T cells in healthy people across ages. This clonotype was counted between two and nine times. This clone may be a read error of a much larger clone one base away. The CDR3 spans 12 residues. Trimming left V 3 bases short and J 11 bases short, with 13 bases between. Germline V gene sequence: CDR1 KGHSH, CDR2 LQKENI. Next came a second PCR, run for about 7 to 12 cycles, which used a sample-barcoded 5' primer along with a J-beta primer mix. TCRdb re-called the 5' RACE reads with MiXCR, one entry per CDR3 protein. The data contain roughly 680,000 distinct CDR3 sequences, 45% to 60% of them singletons.

Sequencing used blood. The genes are TRBV18 and TRBJ2-5, with D perhaps matching TRBD1 (6 bases). The TCR was taken from an elderly woman in good health. This chain's CDR3 is CASSPNRDEQYF. The CDR3 coding sequence is TGTGCCAGCTCACCTAACAGGGATGAGCAGTACTTC.